This T cell receptor (beta chain) was documented in a study of STAT5B mutations in CD4+ large granular lymphocyte leukemia. Study outcomes and limitations: No patients shared main leukemic clonotypes, though 20% to 25% appeared at low frequency elsewhere. Top patient clones used TRBV06 genes more often: 8/27 versus 2/35 in controls. Without putative leukemic clones, patient CD4-sorted repertoires remained more clonal than healthy CD4+ repertoires.

Produced via immunoSEQ multiplex PCR; TCRdb's table is partial and in-frame only. This sample carries about 30,000 clones, under 85% of them seen once, and the ten largest clones take approximately 2.3%. A remark on this clone: Its antigen is unidentified.

V lost 5 bases and J 1 base, leaving 12 bases between the germline ends. CDR3 length: 15 residues. Looked up from germline, CDR1 is SGHNT and CDR2 is YYREEE (reference sequence). The sequence was obtained from a human donor in good health. The sequenced material came from CD4+ T cells from blood buffy coats. J is TRBJ2-2 and V is TRBV5-4, with D possibly TRBD2 on 5 matching bases. The CDR3 DNA reads TGTGCCAGCAGTTTTGGTGCGGGGAACACCGGGGAGCTGTTTTTT. The encoded protein is CASSFGAGNTGELFF. The full variable domain, its missing parts supplied by reference TRBV5-4 and TRBJ2-2, is ETGVTQSPTHLIKTRGQQVTLRCSSQSGHNTVSWYQQALGQGPQFIFQYYREEENGRGNFPPRFSGLQFPNYSSELNVNALELDDSALYLCASSFGAGNTGELFFGEGSRLTVL.